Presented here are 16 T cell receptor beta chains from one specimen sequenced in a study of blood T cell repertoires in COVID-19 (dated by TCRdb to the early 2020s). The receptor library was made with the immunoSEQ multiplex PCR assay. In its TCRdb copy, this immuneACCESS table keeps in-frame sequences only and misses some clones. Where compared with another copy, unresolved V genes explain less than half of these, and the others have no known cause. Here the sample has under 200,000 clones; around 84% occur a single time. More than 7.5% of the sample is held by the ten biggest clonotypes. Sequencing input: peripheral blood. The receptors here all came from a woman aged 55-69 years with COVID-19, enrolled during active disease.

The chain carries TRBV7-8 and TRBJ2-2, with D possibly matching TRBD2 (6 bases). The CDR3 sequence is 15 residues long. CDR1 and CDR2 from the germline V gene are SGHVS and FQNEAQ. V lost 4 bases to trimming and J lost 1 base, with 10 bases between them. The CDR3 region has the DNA TGTGCCAGCAGCTACCGGGACTTGAACACCGGGGAGCTGTTTTTT. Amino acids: CASSYRDLNTGELFF.

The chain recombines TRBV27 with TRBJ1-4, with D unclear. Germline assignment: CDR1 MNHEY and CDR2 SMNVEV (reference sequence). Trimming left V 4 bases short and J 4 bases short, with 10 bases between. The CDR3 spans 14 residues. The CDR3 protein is CASSSGQHNEKLFF. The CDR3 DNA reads TGTGCCAGCAGTTCGGGTCAACATAATGAAAAACTGTTTTTT. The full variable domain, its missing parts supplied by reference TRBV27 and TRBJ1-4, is EAQVTQNPRYLITVTGKKLTVTCSQNMNHEYMSWYRQDPGLGLRQIYYSMNVEVTDKGDVPEGYKVSRKEKRNFPLILESPSPNQTSLYFCASSSGQHNEKLFFGSGTQLSVL.

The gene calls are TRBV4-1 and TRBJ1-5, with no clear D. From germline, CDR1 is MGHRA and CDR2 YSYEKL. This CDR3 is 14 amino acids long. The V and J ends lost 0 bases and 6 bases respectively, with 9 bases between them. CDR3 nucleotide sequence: TGCGCCAGCAGCCAAGATAGACCTAGTCAGCCCCAGCATTTT. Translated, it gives CASSQDRPSQPQHF.

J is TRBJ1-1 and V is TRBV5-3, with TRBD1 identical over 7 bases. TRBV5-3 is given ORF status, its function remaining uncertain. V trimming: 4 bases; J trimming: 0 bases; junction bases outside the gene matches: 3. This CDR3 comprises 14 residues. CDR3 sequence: CARSQGQLNTEAFF. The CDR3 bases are TGTGCCAGAAGCCAGGGACAGCTGAACACTGAAGCTTTCTTT.

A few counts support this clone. CDR3 nucleotides: TGTGCCAGTAGTGCCAAAAAGGGAGCTGGGGCCAACGTCCTGACTTTC. Protein: CASSAKKGAGANVLTF. This rearrangement joins TRBV19 to TRBJ2-6; tentatively, D is TRBD2 (5 bases). In germline, CDR1 is LNHDA, CDR2 SQIVND (reference sequence). The CDR3 totals 16 residues. Trimming removed 5 bases from V and 2 bases from J, with 13 bases in between.

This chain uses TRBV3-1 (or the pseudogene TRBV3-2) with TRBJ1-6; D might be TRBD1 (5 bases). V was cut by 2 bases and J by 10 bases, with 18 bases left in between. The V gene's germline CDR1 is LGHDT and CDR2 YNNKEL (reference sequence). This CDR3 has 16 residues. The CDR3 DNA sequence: TGTGCCAGCAGCCAAAAAGGCGGGGGGTTGAAATCACCCCTCCACTTT. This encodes CASSQKGGGLKSPLHF.

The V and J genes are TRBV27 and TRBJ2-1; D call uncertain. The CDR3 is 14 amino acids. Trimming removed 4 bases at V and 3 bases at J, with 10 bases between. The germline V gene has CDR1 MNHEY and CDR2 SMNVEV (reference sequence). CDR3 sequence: CASSSIRVYNEQFF. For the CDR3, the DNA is TGTGCCAGCAGTTCCATCCGAGTCTACAATGAGCAGTTCTTC.

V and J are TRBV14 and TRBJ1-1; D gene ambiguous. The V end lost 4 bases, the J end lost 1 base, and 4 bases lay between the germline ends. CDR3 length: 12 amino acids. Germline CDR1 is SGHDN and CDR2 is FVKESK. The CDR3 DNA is TGTGCCAGCAGCCGACAGAACACTGAAGCTTTCTTT. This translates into CASSRQNTEAFF.

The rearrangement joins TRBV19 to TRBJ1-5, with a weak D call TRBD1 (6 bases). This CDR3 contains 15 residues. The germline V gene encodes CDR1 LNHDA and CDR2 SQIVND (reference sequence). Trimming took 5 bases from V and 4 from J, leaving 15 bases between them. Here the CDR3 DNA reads TGTGCCAGTAGTCCTCTCTCGGACAGAAATCAGCCCCAGCATTTT. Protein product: CASSPLSDRNQPQHF.

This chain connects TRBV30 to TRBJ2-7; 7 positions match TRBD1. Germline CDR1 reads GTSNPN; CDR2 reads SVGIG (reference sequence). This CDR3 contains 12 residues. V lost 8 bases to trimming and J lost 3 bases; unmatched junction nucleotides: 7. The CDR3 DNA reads TGTGCCGCGACAGGGTCCTACTACGAGCAGTACGTC. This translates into CAATGSYYEQYV.

The CDR3 sequence is CASSGDRGGTNEKLFF. In nucleotides, the CDR3 is TGTGCCAGCAGCGGTGACAGGGGGGGCACTAATGAAAAACTGTTTTTT. The rearrangement links TRBV6-2 or TRBV6-3 to TRBJ1-4; 9 nucleotides match TRBD1. CDR1 and CDR2 from the germline V gene are MNHEY and SVGEGT. The CDR3 loop spans 16 amino acids. J was trimmed by 2 bases and V by 6 bases; bases with no gene match: 7.

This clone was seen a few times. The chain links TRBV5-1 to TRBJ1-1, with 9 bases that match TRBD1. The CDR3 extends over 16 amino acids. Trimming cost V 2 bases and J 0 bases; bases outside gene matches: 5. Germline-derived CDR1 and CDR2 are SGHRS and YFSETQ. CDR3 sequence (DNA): TGCGCCAGCAGCTTTTCGGGACAGGGAGTGAACACTGAAGCTTTCTTT. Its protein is CASSFSGQGVNTEAFF.

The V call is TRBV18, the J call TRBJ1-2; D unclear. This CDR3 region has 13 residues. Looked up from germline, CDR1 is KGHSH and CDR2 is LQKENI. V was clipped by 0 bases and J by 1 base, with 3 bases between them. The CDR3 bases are TGTGCCAGCTCACCACCCCTTAACTATGGCTACACCTTC. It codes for CASSPPLNYGYTF.

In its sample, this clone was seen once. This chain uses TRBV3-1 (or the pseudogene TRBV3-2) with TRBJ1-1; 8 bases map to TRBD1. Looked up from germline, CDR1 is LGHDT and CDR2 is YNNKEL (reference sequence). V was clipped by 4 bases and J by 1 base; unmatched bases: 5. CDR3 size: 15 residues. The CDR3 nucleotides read TGTGCCAGCAGCCCGACAGGGGCCCGGAACACTGAAGCTTTCTTT. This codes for CASSPTGARNTEAFF.

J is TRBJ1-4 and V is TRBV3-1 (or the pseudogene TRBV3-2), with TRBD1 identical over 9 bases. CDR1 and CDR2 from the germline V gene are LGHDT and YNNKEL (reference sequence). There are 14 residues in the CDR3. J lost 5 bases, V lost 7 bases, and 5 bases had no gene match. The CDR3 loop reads CASTPDRGNEKLFF. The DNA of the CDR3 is TGTGCCAGCACCCCGGACAGGGGAAATGAAAAACTGTTTTTT.

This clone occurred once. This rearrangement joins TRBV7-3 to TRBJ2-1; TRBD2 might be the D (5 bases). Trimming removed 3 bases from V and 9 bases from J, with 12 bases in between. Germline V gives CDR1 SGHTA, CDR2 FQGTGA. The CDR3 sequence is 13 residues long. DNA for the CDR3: TGTGCCAGCAGCTTTAGAGGAGGAGGTGAGCAGTTCTTC. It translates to CASSFRGGGEQFF.